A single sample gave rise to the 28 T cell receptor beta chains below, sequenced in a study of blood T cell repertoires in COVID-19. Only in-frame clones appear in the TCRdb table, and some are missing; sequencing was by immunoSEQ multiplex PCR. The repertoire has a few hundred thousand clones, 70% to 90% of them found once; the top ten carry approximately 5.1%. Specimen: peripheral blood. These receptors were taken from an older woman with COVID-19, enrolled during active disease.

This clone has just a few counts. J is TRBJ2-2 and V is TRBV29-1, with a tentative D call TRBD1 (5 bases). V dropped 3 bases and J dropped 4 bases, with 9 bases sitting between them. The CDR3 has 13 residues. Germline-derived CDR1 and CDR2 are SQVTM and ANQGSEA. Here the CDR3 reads CSVDKRGTGELFF. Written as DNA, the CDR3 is TGCAGCGTTGACAAAAGGGGCACCGGGGAGCTGTTTTTT.

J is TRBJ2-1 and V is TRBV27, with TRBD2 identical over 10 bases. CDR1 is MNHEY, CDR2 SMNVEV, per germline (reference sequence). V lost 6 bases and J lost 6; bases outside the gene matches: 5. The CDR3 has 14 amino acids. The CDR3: CASRAGGRANEQFF. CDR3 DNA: TGTGCCAGCAGAGCGGGAGGGAGGGCCAATGAGCAGTTCTTC.

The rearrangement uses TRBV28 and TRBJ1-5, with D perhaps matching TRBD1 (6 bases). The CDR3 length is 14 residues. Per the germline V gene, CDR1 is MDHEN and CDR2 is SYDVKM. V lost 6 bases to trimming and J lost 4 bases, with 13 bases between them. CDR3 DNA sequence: TGTGCCAGCAGGCGTCCAGGGGATAATCAGCCCCAGCATTTT. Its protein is CASRRPGDNQPQHF. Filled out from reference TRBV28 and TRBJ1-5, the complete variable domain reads DVKVTQSSRYLVKRTGEKVFLECVQDMDHENMFWYRQDPGLGLRLIYFSYDVKMKEKGDIPEGYSVSREKKERFSLILESASTNQTSMYLCASRRPGDNQPQHFGDGTRLSIL.

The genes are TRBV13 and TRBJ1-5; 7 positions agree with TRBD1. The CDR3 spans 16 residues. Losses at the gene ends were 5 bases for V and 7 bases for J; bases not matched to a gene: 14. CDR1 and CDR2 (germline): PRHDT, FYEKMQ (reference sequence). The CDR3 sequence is CASSPPSRLQGQPQHF. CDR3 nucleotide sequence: TGTGCCAGCAGCCCGCCCTCTAGACTACAGGGGCAGCCCCAGCATTTT.

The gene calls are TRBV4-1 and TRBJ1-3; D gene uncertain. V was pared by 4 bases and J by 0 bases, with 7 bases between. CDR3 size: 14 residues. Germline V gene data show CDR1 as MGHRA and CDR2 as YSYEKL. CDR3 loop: CASSLRVSGNTIYF. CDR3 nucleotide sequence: TGCGCCAGCAGCCTCCGGGTCTCTGGAAACACCATATATTTT.

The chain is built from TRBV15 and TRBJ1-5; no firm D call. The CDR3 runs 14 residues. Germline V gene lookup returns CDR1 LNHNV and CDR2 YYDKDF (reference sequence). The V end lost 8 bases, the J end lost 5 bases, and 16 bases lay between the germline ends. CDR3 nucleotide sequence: TGTGCCACCGGAGAACTGGGGAGGGATCAGCCCCAGCATTTT. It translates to CATGELGRDQPQHF.

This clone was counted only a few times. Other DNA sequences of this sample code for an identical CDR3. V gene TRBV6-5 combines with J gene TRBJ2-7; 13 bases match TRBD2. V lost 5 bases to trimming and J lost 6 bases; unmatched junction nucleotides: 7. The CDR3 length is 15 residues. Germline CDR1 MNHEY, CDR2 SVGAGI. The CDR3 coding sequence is TGTGCCAGCAGTCCTCGGACTAGCGGGAGTGGCGAGCAGTACTTC. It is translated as CASSPRTSGSGEQYF.

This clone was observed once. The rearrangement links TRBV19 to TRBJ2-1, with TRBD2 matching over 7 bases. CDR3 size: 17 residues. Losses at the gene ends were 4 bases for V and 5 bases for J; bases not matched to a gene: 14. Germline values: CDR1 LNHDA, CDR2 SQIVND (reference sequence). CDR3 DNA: TGTGCCAGTAGTAGTCCTAATAGCGGGCCTCATCACAATGAGCAGTTCTTC. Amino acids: CASSSPNSGPHHNEQFF. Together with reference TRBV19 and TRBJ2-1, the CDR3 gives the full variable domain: DGGITQSPKYLFRKEGQNVTLSCEQNLNHDAMYWYRQDPGQGLRLIYYSQIVNDFQKGDIAEGYSVSREKKESFPLTVTSAQKNPTAFYLCASSSPNSGPHHNEQFFGPGTRLTVL.

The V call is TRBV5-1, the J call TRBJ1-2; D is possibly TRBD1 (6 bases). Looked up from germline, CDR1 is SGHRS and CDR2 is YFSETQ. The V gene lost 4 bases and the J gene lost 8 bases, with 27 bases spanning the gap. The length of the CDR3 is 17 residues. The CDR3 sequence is CASSQDPGQTRQWGYTF. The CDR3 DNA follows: TGCGCCAGCAGCCAGGACCCTGGACAGACAAGGCAATGGGGCTACACCTTC.

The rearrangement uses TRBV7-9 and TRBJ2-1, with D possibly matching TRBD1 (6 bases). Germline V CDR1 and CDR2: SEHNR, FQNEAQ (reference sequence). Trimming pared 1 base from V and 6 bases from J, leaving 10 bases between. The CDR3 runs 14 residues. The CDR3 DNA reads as TGTGCCAGCAGCTTAGACGACAGGCTCAATGAGCAGTTCTTC. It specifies CASSLDDRLNEQFF.

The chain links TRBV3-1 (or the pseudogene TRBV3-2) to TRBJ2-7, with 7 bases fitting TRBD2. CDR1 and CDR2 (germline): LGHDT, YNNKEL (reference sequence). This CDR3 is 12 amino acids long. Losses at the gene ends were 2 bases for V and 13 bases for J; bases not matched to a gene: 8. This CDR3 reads CASSQFGTTVYF. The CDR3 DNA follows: TGTGCCAGCAGCCAATTCGGGACTACCGTTTACTTC.

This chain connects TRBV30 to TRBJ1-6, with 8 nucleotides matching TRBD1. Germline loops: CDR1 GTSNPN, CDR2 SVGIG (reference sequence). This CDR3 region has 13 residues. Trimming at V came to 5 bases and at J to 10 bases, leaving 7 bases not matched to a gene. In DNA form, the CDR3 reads TGTGCCTGGGGGGGACAGGTTGGCTCACCCCTCCACTTT. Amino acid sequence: CAWGGQVGSPLHF.

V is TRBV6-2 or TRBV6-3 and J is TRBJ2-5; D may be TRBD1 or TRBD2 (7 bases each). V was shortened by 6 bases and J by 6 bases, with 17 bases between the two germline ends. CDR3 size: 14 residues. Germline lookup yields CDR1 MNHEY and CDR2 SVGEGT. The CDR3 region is CASSRGGVTKTQYF. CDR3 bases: TGTGCCAGCAGCAGGGGGGGGGTCACCAAGACCCAGTACTTC.

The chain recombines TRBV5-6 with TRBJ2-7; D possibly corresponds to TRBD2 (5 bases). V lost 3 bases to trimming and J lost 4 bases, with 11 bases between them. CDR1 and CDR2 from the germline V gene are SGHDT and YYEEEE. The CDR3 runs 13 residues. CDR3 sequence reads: CASSSGWVYEQYF. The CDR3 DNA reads TGTGCCAGCAGCTCGGGGTGGGTATACGAGCAGTACTTC.

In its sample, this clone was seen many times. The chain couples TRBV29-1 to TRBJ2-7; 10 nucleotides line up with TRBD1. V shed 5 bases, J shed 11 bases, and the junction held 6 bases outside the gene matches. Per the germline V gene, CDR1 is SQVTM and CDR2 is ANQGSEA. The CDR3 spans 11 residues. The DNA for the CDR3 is TGCAGCGTTCGGACAGGGGGAATAGAGTACTTC. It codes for CSVRTGGIEYF.

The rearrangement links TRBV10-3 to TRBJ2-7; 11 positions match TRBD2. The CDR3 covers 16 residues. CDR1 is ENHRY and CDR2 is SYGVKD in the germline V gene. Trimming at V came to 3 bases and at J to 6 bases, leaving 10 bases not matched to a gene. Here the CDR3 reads CAISEGSGRAFPEQYF. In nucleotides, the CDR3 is TGTGCCATCAGTGAAGGTAGCGGGAGGGCCTTCCCCGAGCAGTACTTC.

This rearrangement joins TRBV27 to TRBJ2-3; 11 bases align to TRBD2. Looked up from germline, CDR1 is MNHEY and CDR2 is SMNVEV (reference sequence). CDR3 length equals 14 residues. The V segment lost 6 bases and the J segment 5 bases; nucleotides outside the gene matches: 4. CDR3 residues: CASRLAGVVDTQYF. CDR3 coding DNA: TGTGCCAGCAGACTAGCGGGAGTGGTAGATACGCAGTATTTT.

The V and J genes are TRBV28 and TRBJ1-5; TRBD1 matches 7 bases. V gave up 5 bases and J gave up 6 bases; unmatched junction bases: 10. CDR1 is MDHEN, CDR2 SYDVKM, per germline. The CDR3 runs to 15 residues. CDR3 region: CASSAYRGESQPQHF. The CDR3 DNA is TGTGCCAGCAGTGCTTACAGGGGCGAGAGTCAGCCCCAGCATTTT.

The CDR3 DNA sequence: TGTGCCAGCAGCTCGACAGGACAGGGGTCGAGTGAGCAGTACTTC. It translates to CASSSTGQGSSEQYF. The chain couples TRBV7-9 to TRBJ2-7, with 9 bases that match TRBD1. The CDR3 has 15 residues. CDR1 SEHNR and CDR2 FQNEAQ come from the germline V gene (reference sequence). V shed 4 bases and J 7 bases; nucleotides not matched to a gene: 11.

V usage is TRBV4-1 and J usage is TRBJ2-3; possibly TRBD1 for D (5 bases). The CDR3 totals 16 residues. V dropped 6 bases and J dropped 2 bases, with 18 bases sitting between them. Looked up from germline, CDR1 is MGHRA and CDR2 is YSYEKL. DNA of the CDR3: TGCGCCAGCAGGACAGAAGGTAGCAGATTCACAGATACGCAGTATTTT. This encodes CASRTEGSRFTDTQYF.

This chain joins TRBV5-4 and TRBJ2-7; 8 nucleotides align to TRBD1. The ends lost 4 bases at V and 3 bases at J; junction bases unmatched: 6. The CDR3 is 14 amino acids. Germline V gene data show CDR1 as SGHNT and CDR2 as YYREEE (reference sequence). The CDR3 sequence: CASSNEGQVYEQYF. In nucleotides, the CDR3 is TGTGCCAGCAGCAACGAGGGACAGGTCTACGAGCAGTACTTC.

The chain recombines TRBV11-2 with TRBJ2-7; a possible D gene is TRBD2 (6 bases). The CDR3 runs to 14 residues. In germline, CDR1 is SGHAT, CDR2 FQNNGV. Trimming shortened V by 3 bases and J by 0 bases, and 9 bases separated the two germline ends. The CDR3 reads CASSFAGLSYEQYF. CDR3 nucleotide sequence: TGTGCCAGCAGCTTTGCGGGGCTCTCCTACGAGCAGTACTTC. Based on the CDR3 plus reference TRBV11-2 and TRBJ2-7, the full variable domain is EAGVAQSPRYKIIEKRQSVAFWCNPISGHATLYWYQQILGQGPKLLIQFQNNGVVDDSQLPKDRFSAERLKGVDSTLKIQPAKLEDSAVYLCASSFAGLSYEQYFGPGTRLTVT.

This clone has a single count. The chain's CDR3 is CASSYSIRGSGELFF. The CDR3 region has the DNA TGTGCCAGCAGTTACTCGATTCGGGGGTCCGGGGAGCTGTTTTTT. The J gene is TRBJ2-2, the V gene TRBV6-5; possibly TRBD2 for D (6 bases). The V end was cut by 0 bases, the J end by 6 bases, with 11 bases between. Germline V gene sequence: CDR1 MNHEY, CDR2 SVGAGI. The CDR3 runs 15 residues.

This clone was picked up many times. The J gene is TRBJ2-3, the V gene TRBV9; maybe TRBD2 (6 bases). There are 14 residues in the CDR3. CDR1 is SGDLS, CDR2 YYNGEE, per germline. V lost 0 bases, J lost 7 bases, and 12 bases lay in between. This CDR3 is CASSVVWDSHTQYF. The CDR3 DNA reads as TGTGCCAGCAGCGTAGTATGGGACTCCCATACGCAGTATTTT.

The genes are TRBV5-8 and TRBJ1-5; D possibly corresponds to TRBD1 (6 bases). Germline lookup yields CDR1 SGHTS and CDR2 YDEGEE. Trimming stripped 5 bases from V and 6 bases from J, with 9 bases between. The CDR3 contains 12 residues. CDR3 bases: TGTGCCAGCAGACAGGGAAGTCAGCCCCAGCATTTT. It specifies CASRQGSQPQHF.

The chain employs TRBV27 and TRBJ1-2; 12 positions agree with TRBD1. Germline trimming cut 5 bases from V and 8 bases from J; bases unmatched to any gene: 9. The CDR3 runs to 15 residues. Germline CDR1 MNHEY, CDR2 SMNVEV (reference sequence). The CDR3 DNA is TGTGCCAGCAGTCAAAGGGGACAGGGGGCGCGAGGCTACACCTTC. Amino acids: CASSQRGQGARGYTF.

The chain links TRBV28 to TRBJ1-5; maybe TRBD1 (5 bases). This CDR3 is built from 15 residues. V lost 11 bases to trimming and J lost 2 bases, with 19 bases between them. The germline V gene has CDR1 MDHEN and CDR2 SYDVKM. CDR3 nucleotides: TGTGCCGTCAGCTGGGGCCCTCCGGGCAATCAGCCCCAGCATTTT. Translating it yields CAVSWGPPGNQPQHF.

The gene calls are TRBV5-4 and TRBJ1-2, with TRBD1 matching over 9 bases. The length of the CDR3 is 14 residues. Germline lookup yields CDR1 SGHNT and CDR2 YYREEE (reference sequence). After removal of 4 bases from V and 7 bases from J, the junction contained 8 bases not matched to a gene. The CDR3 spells CASSTGQGWGGYTF. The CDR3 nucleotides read TGTGCCAGCAGCACGGGACAGGGATGGGGTGGCTACACCTTC.